These 20 T cell receptor beta chains originate from one sample sequenced in a study of T cells in women clearing cervical HPV infection (dated by TCRdb to 2017 to 2018). Library preparation used the immunoSEQ multiplex PCR assay. TCRdb obtained this table from immuneACCESS and retained in-frame rearrangements with V and J assigned. These tables miss some clones; where compared with another copy, unresolved V genes account for less than half of the shortfall, and the remainder is unexplained. In this sample's table one finds 25,000 to 35,000 clones. 20% to 25% of the sample goes to the ten largest clones. Sample: blood buffy coat. These receptors originate from a woman between 18 and 70 years old with a cervical HPV16 infection that either progressed to CIN3+ or cleared (not recorded which).

Remarks on this clone: Read coverage stops 3 residues before the CDR3 terminus; the germline J gene supplies the remainder. The V and J genes are TRBV2 and TRBJ2-3, with 8 nucleotides matching TRBD2. Germline trimming cut 6 bases from V and 4 bases from J; bases unmatched to any gene: 9. The germline CDR1 and CDR2 sequences are SNHLY and FYNNEI. The CDR3 loop spans 15 amino acids. The CDR3 spells CASRPLAGKADTQYF. The covered CDR3 bases are TGTGCCAGCAGACCTTTAGCGGGAAAGGCAGATACG.

On this clone: Read data end 3 residues before the CDR3 end; the end is taken from the germline J gene. This chain joins TRBV5-6 and TRBJ2-2; D is undetermined. In germline, CDR1 is SGHDT, CDR2 YYEEEE. Trimming shortened V by 1 base and J by 3 bases, and 7 bases separated the two germline ends. The CDR3 has 14 residues. CDR3 sequence: CASSLSQDTGELFF. CDR3 DNA (partial): TGTGCCAGCAGCTTGTCCCAGGACACCGGGGAG.

On this clone itself: The DNA ends 3 residues before the CDR3 does, and the rest of the CDR3 is filled in from the germline J gene. The J gene is TRBJ2-1, the V gene TRBV11-3; the match to TRBD1 covers 9 bases. Losses at the gene ends were 3 bases for V and 6 bases for J; bases not matched to a gene: 0. CDR3 length: 13 amino acids. Germline V gene lookup returns CDR1 SGHNT and CDR2 YENEEA. The CDR3 bases that were read are TGTGCCAGCAGCTTGGGACAGGGCAATGAG. Translated: CASSLGQGNE. The entire CDR3 sequence reads CASSLGQGNEQFF. Using reference TRBV11-3 and TRBJ2-1 for the parts outside the CDR3, the full variable domain is EAGVVQSPRYKIIEKKQPVAFWCNPISGHNTLYWYLQNLGQGPELLIRYENEEAVDDSQLPKDRFSAERLKGVDSTLKIQPAELGDSAVYLCASSLGQGNEQFFGPGTRLTVL.

About this clone itself: The read ends 3 residues before the CDR3 terminus; that terminus is restored from the germline J gene. J is TRBJ1-4 and V is TRBV10-3; 7 positions match TRBD1. With 3 bases clipped from V and 3 bases from J, the junction kept 4 bases outside the gene matches. Germline-derived CDR1 and CDR2 are ENHRY and SYGVKD. The CDR3 contains 15 residues. This CDR3 reads CAISDPGTANEKLFF. CDR3 DNA (partial): TGTGCCATCAGTGACCCCGGGACAGCTAATGAAAAA.

About this clone: Read data end 3 residues before the CDR3 end; the end is taken from the germline J gene. This chain uses TRBV30 with TRBJ1-6; 7 bases are a match to TRBD1. The length of the CDR3 is 12 residues. CDR1 and CDR2 (germline): GTSNPN, SVGIG (reference sequence). Trimming at V came to 3 bases and at J to 11 bases, leaving 4 bases not matched to a gene. The DNA read from the CDR3 is TGTGCCTGGAGCGGTACAGGGGCACCC. This gives the protein CAWSGTGAP. In full, the CDR3 is CAWSGTGAPLHF.

The sequenced CDR3 bases are TGCAGTGCTAGTCGTACTACAGGGCTACAAGGC. This sequence encodes CSASRTTGLQG. The whole CDR3 sequence reads CSASRTTGLQGYTF. This chain connects TRBV20-1 to TRBJ1-2; tentatively, D is TRBD1 (6 bases). The read ends 3 residues shy of where the CDR3 ends; the end is completed using the germline J gene. Germline values: CDR1 DFQATT, CDR2 SNEGSKA (reference sequence). This CDR3 spans 14 amino acids.

Comments on this clone: The read gets to within 3 residues of the CDR3 end, and the germline J gene fills in the rest. The chain carries TRBV5-1 and TRBJ2-2; 9 bases are shared with TRBD2. The CDR3 has 15 residues. Germline V lookup: CDR1 SGHRS, CDR2 YFSETQ. V lost 2 bases and J lost 1; bases outside the gene matches: 0. Incomplete CDR3 DNA: TGCGCCAGCAGCTTAGCGGGAGGGAACACCGGGGAG. It codes for CASSLAGGNTGE. The CDR3 in its entirety is CASSLAGGNTGELFF.

The sequenced CDR3 bases are TGTGCCAGCAGCTTAGCGTCCCAGGGCACTGAA. Protein sequence: CASSLASQGTE. The CDR3 in its entirety is CASSLASQGTEAFF. The V and J genes are TRBV7-9 and TRBJ1-1; weak D call: TRBD1 (5 bases). The observed sequence ends 3 residues before the CDR3 terminus, with the missing tail filled in from the germline J gene. The CDR3 consists of 14 residues. Germline loops: CDR1 SEHNR, CDR2 FQNEAQ (reference sequence). Between the trimmed V and J ends, which lost 0 bases and 4 bases, there was a span of 9 bases.

The covered CDR3 bases are TGCGCCAGCAGCTTGGATCCAGGGTACGGC. It yields the protein CASSLDPGYG. The entire CDR3 protein is CASSLDPGYGYTF. J is TRBJ1-2 and V is TRBV5-1; a possible D gene is TRBD1 (5 bases). The read terminates 3 residues before the CDR3 end, so the remaining end is supplied by the germline J gene. CDR3 size: 13 residues. Germline loops: CDR1 SGHRS, CDR2 YFSETQ.

Regarding this clone: The read ends 3 residues early relative to the CDR3; the germline J gene fills the gap. V is TRBV6-1 and J is TRBJ2-3; D is undetermined. V was trimmed by 1 base and J by 2 bases, leaving 7 bases between them. Per germline, CDR1 MNHNS and CDR2 SASEGT. This CDR3 has 14 amino acids. CDR3 amino acids: CASSEGQATDTQYF. The covered CDR3 bases are TGTGCCAGCAGTGAAGGTCAGGCCACAGATACG.

Its frequency marks this clone as medium-sized. Coverage ceases 3 residues before the CDR3 finishes, and the germline J gene fills in the end. The chain is built from TRBV18 and TRBJ2-3; no clear D. The CDR3 is made up of 14 amino acids. CDR1 is KGHSH and CDR2 is LQKENI in the germline V gene. V was clipped by 3 bases and J by 0 bases, with 7 bases between them. Incomplete CDR3 DNA: TGTGCCAGCTCACCCCTAGTTAGCACAGATACG. Protein: CASSPLVSTDT. The entire CDR3 is CASSPLVSTDTQYF.

Note on this clone: Sequencing ends 3 residues short of the CDR3 end; the germline J gene provides the rest. The chain employs TRBV30 and TRBJ1-1, with 8 bases aligning to TRBD1. The CDR3 is 12 amino acids. Germline lookup yields CDR1 GTSNPN and CDR2 SVGIG (reference sequence). The CDR3 reads CAWTTTGGRAFF. The DNA read from the CDR3 is TGTGCCTGGACCACAACAGGGGGAAGG.

Of note for this clone: The read terminates 3 residues before the CDR3 end, so the remaining end is supplied by the germline J gene. The chain joins TRBV19 to TRBJ2-2; 7 bases line up with TRBD1. There are 14 residues in the CDR3. Germline CDR1 and CDR2: LNHDA and SQIVND (reference sequence). The CDR3 loop is CASIGTAGANVLFF. The sequenced CDR3 bases are TGTGCCAGTATCGGGACAGCTGGGGCCAACGTG.

This clone counts as medium-sized by frequency. The sequenced fragment ends 3 residues before the CDR3 boundary, so the rest is inferred from the germline J gene. The chain links TRBV18 to TRBJ2-7; TRBD2 matches at 11 bases. The germline V gene encodes CDR1 KGHSH and CDR2 LQKENI. The V gene end was trimmed by 1 base and the J gene end by 3 bases; junction bases not matched to a gene: 5. CDR3 length: 16 residues. The CDR3 bases that were read are TGTGCCAGCTCACCACAAGCTAGCGGGAGGTTCTACGAG. Its translation is CASSPQASGRFYE. The whole CDR3 sequence is CASSPQASGRFYEQYF.

As regards this clone: Read data end 3 residues before the CDR3 end; the end is taken from the germline J gene. This chain links TRBV12-3 or TRBV12-4 with TRBJ2-1, with 15 positions matching TRBD2. Unmatched junction bases numbered 11, after V lost 5 bases and J lost 6 bases. The CDR3 totals 18 residues. CDR3 region: CASSSFPPGLAGGNEQFF. CDR3 DNA (partial): TGTGCCAGCAGTAGTTTTCCTCCGGGACTAGCGGGAGGCAATGAG.

With regard to this clone: The DNA ends 3 residues before the CDR3 does, and the rest of the CDR3 is filled in from the germline J gene. V is TRBV11-3 and J is TRBJ2-2, with TRBD2 matching over 8 bases. Unmatched junction bases numbered 2, after V lost 7 bases and J lost 1 base. Looked up from germline, CDR1 is SGHNT and CDR2 is YENEEA. The CDR3 loop spans 14 amino acids. The DNA read from the CDR3 is TGTGCCAGCATGGCGGGAGGGAACACCGGGGAG. Translating it yields CASMAGGNTGE. Given in full, the CDR3 is CASMAGGNTGELFF.

As for this clone: The CDR3 is cut off 3 residues early in the read; its end comes from the germline J gene. The chain employs TRBV20-1 and TRBJ2-7; a possible D gene is TRBD1 (5 bases). This CDR3 is 15 amino acids long. Germline CDR1 and CDR2: DFQATT and SNEGSKA (reference sequence). Trimming took 0 bases from V and 1 from J, leaving 13 bases between them. Incomplete CDR3 DNA: TGCAGTGCTAGAGATCAGGGAAAGGGATCCTACGAG. Translated: CSARDQGKGSYE. The whole CDR3 is CSARDQGKGSYEQYF.

Concerning this clone itself: The read is 3 residues too short to cover the CDR3 end, so that end is filled in from the germline J gene. V and J are TRBV20-1 and TRBJ2-7; the match to TRBD2 covers 7 bases. There are 15 residues in the CDR3. V was clipped by 0 bases and J by 0 bases; unmatched bases: 5. Germline CDR1 and CDR2: DFQATT and SNEGSKA (reference sequence). The CDR3 reads CSARDAGDYSYEQYF. The part of the CDR3 DNA that was read is TGCAGTGCTAGAGATGCGGGGGACTACTCCTACGAG.

Notes on this clone: The read falls 3 residues short of the CDR3 end, and the missing part is taken from the germline J gene. The V call is TRBV5-6, the J call TRBJ2-2, with D possibly being TRBD2 (5 bases). The CDR3 is made up of 13 amino acids. Deletions cut 0 bases from V and 6 bases from J, with 6 bases between. Germline CDR1 reads SGHDT; CDR2 reads YYEEEE. The sequenced part of the CDR3 DNA is TGTGCCAGCAGCTTGGGGCGGGCCGGGGAG. This sequence encodes CASSLGRAGE. The whole CDR3 region reads CASSLGRAGELFF.

As for this clone: The read finishes 3 residues shy of the CDR3 end, and the germline J gene is used to complete it. The chain employs TRBV18 and TRBJ2-5, with 10 bases matching TRBD2. J gave up 5 bases and V 4 bases, and 1 base lay outside the gene matches. From germline, CDR1 is KGHSH and CDR2 LQKENI. There are 13 residues in the CDR3. CDR3: CASSLGLAETQYF. The sequenced CDR3 bases are TGTGCCAGCTCACTGGGACTAGCGGAGACC.